The rows below give T cell receptor beta chains drawn from one sample of a study of T cells after yellow fever vaccination. TCRdb analysed the 5' RACE reads with MiXCR anew, one entry per CDR3 protein. The sample holds tens of thousands of distinct CDR3 sequences, approximately 7% seen once. Sample: CD8+ T cells sorted from PBMCs, taken 4 to 5 days after the first yellow fever vaccination. Every receptor here comes from a man between 18 and 35 years old who received the YFV17D yellow fever vaccine. CDR3s include the opening cysteine and the closing phenylalanine or tryptophan. The D gene is left open where the match is weak. Some rows mark clone size as missing; the rest say once, few, many or name a class of expanded clone.

TRBV4-1	.	15	.	TRBJ2-1	CASSQDLSSNNEQFF	TGCGCCAGCAGCCAAGATTTAAGCTCCAACAATGAGCAGTTCTTC
TRBV7-9	.	12	.	TRBJ2-2	CASSLRVGELFF	TGTGCCAGCAGCCTCCGGGTCGGGGAGCTGTTTTTT
TRBV10-3	.	12	many	TRBJ2-7	CAISAPTYEQYF	TGTGCCATCAGCGCACCAACCTACGAGCAGTACTTC
TRBV5-5	TRBD1	15	few	TRBJ2-7	CASSLALDRGYEQYF	TGTGCCAGCAGCTTGGCCTTGGACAGGGGTTACGAGCAGTACTTC
TRBV7-9	.	12	many	TRBJ2-1	CASSLGAIEQFF	TGTGCCAGCAGCTTGGGGGCCATTGAGCAGTTCTTC
TRBV7-9	.	17	few	TRBJ1-6	CASNRDSLSSYNSPLHF	TGTGCCAGTAACCGGGACTCTCTGAGCTCCTATAATTCACCCCTCCACTTT
TRBV7-2	.	14	few	TRBJ2-3	CASSLPGVVDTQYF	TGTGCCAGCAGCTTACCGGGGGTGGTAGATACGCAGTATTTT
TRBV7-7	TRBD2	16	few	TRBJ2-5	CASSAELSGGYETQYF	TGTGCTAGCAGCGCGGAATTAAGCGGGGGGTATGAGACCCAGTACTTC
TRBV7-9	.	12	.	TRBJ1-2	CASSLGQERITF	TGTGCCAGCAGCTTAGGTCAGGAAAGGATAACCTTC
TRBV4-1	.	13	many	TRBJ2-1	CASSPYLYNEQFF	TGCGCCAGCAGCCCCTACCTGTACAATGAGCAGTTCTTC
TRBV5-1	.	17	many	TRBJ2-2	CASSLVKSIGPAGELFF	TGCGCCAGCAGCTTGGTGAAGTCAATAGGGCCCGCCGGGGAGCTGTTTTTT
TRBV5-6	.	12	.	TRBJ1-1	CASSRGSWEAFF	TGTGCCAGCAGTCGGGGGTCTTGGGAAGCTTTCTTT
TRBV9	.	16	.	TRBJ1-3	CASSVEGRSSGNTIYF	TGTGCCAGCAGCGTAGAGGGTCGGAGCTCTGGAAACACCATATATTTT
TRBV4-3	.	15	.	TRBJ2-5	CASSLALGLQETQYF	TGCGCCAGCAGCCTCGCCTTGGGCCTCCAAGAGACCCAGTACTTC
TRBV4-1	.	14	few	TRBJ1-1	CASSQGSGNTEAFF	TGCGCCAGCAGCCAAGGATCAGGGAACACTGAAGCTTTCTTT